The clone carrying this T cell receptor beta chain was recorded only once. Per the original methods: Reference gene primer amplification in the assay estimated nucleated cell counts. The repertoire was sequenced with immunoSEQ multiplex PCR; TCRdb's copy has only in-frame clones and lacks some. D and trimming come from the DNA, and the V and J calls and clone size come from that table. This table holds tens of thousands of clones, around four fifths found once. The data derive from a study of blood T cell repertoires in COVID-19. Study-wide background: Spain, Italy and the United States supplied samples that represented acute and convalescent COVID-19. PBMCs, B-cell-depleted T cells, or T cells were the source of the cDNA or gDNA that made up the material.

The germline gives CDR1 SGDLS, CDR2 YYNGEE. The V and J ends lost 0 bases and 6 bases, in that order; junction bases with no gene match: 2. The CDR3 is 14 amino acids. The chain carries TRBV9 and TRBJ2-2; TRBD1 matches at 7 bases. This TCR derives from a man between 50 and 59 years old with acute or convalescent COVID-19. The material sequenced was peripheral blood. The CDR3, as DNA: TGTGCCAGCAGCGTAGCAGGGGGTCCCGGGGAGCTGTTTTTT. Encoded protein: CASSVAGGPGELFF.